The 10 T cell receptor beta chains below all came from one sample that was sequenced in a study of cytomegalovirus exposure and HLA in healthy donors. The study ran its PCR with 60 Vbeta and 13 Jbeta primers. The protocol was immunoSEQ multiplex PCR, while the TCRdb copy is restricted to in-frame clones and leaves out a portion. The top ten clones hold 3.4% of a sample with 80,000 to 100,000 clones, about 80% of them seen once. Sequencing used PBMCs. The receptors derive from a man between 40 and 49 years old in good health and CMV-seronegative.

This chain connects TRBV7-8 to TRBJ2-5; D not resolved. V dropped 4 bases and J dropped 0 bases, with 9 bases sitting between them. CDR3 length: 14 residues. Looked up from germline, CDR1 is SGHVS and CDR2 is FQNEAQ. CDR3 DNA sequence: TGTGCCAGCAGCTCGACATCTTACCAAGAGACCCAGTACTTC. Translating it yields CASSSTSYQETQYF.

The rearrangement uses TRBV4-1 and TRBJ1-6, with 7 bases lining up with TRBD1. This CDR3 region has 18 residues. V lost 4 bases and J lost 6; bases outside the gene matches: 15. Germline V gene data show CDR1 as MGHRA and CDR2 as YSYEKL. CDR3 in DNA: TGCGCCAGCAGCCCACCAGACGGGGCTGCAGGGGGTAATTCACCCCTCCACTTT. It yields the protein CASSPPDGAAGGNSPLHF.

V and J are TRBV6-5 and TRBJ2-2; D call uncertain. Trimming removed 6 bases at V and 0 bases at J, with 11 bases between. The CDR3 length is 15 residues. From germline, CDR1 is MNHEY and CDR2 SVGAGI. CDR3 coding DNA: TGTGCCAGCAGCTCCGACAATACGAACACCGGGGAGCTGTTTTTT. Protein sequence: CASSSDNTNTGELFF.

The chain is built from TRBV20-1 and TRBJ1-1; D is ambiguous. Per the germline V gene, CDR1 is DFQATT and CDR2 is SNEGSKA (reference sequence). This CDR3 comprises 11 residues. With 3 bases removed from V and 11 bases from J, the gap between germline ends came to 13 bases. The CDR3 DNA reads TGCAGTGCTAGTTTCGAGGTACGGGCTTTCTTT. As protein: CSASFEVRAFF.

CDR3 sequence reads: CASRGLYEQYF. CDR3 nucleotides: TGTGCCAGCAGGGGCCTCTACGAGCAGTACTTC. The chain carries TRBV25-1 and TRBJ2-7; D uncertain. V was shortened by 6 bases and J by 3 bases, with 6 bases between the two germline ends. The CDR3 runs to 11 residues. Looked up from germline, CDR1 is MGHDK and CDR2 is SYGVNS.

This clone was counted once. The chain carries TRBV5-4 and TRBJ2-3; TRBD2 matches at 8 bases. CDR3 length: 16 residues. Losses at the gene ends were 3 bases for V and 4 bases for J; bases not matched to a gene: 10. Germline CDR1 reads SGHNT; CDR2 reads YYREEE (reference sequence). This CDR3 reads CASSSPSGRNADTQYF. As DNA, the CDR3 is TGTGCCAGCAGCTCGCCTAGCGGGCGGAACGCAGATACGCAGTATTTT.

The V and J genes are TRBV29-1 and TRBJ1-1; 8 positions agree with TRBD1. After removal of 4 bases from V and 0 bases from J, the junction contained 1 base not matched to a gene. In germline, CDR1 is SQVTM, CDR2 ANQGSEA. This CDR3 spans 13 amino acids. The chain's CDR3 is CSVGDRLNTEAFF. The CDR3 DNA follows: TGCAGCGTTGGGGACAGGCTGAACACTGAAGCTTTCTTT.

The chain is built from TRBV6-1 and TRBJ2-3; the D gene is possibly TRBD1 (5 bases). Germline V lookup: CDR1 MNHNS, CDR2 SASEGT. The ends were cut back, 0 bases at V and 0 bases at J, with 10 bases in the middle. This CDR3 has 16 amino acids. The CDR3 region has the DNA TGTGCCAGCAGTGAAGCGTCACAGGCAAGCACAGATACGCAGTATTTT. Its protein is CASSEASQASTDTQYF.

This chain uses TRBV11-2 with TRBJ2-5; D remains unclear. Trimming cost V 0 bases and J 0 bases, with 14 bases left between them. The germline CDR1 and CDR2 sequences are SGHAT and FQNNGV. The CDR3 extends over 17 amino acids. CDR3: CASSLDGGTQYQETQYF. The CDR3 DNA reads TGTGCCAGCAGCTTAGATGGTGGCACCCAGTACCAAGAGACCCAGTACTTC.

The table lists this clone with a few counts. The gene calls are TRBV7-9 and TRBJ1-2; D is uncertain. V was pared by 2 bases and J by 0 bases, with 7 bases between. Germline V gene lookup returns CDR1 SEHNR and CDR2 FQNEAQ (reference sequence). The CDR3 spans 14 residues. In nucleotides, the CDR3 is TGTGCCAGCAGCTTACCAGGATCTAACTATGGCTACACCTTC. Its protein is CASSLPGSNYGYTF.